Listed here is a single T cell receptor beta chain. Antigen unknown. RNA transcripts were the template, and TCR beta CDR3 regions were amplified from them. A first-round RT-PCR used HTBI primers, followed by a second-round multiplex PCR. TCRdb re-derived calls from the multiplex PCR reads in MiXCR, one entry per CDR3 protein. The sample has 350,000 to 450,000 distinct CDR3 sequences; approximately 21% are singletons. The data stem from a study of Graves' ophthalmopathy and Graves' hyperthyroidism. Study observations and caveats: Most expanded thyroid clonotypes above 0.001 frequency also appeared in blood. Ophthalmopathy progression cases were predicted by the model with 70% to 71% sensitivity and 72% to 85% specificity.

The CDR3 length is 13 residues. The germline gives CDR1 SNHLY, CDR2 FYNNEI. V was clipped by 8 bases and J by 1 base, with 11 bases between them. This chain links TRBV2 with TRBJ1-1; weak D call: TRBD1 (5 bases). The TCR was taken from a young woman with stable Graves' hyperthyroidism. Sequenced input: peripheral blood. CDR3 region: CASPRGENTEAFF. The DNA for the CDR3 is TGTGCCAGCCCCAGAGGGGAGAACACTGAAGCTTTCTTT.